This passage covers 23 T cell receptor beta chains from one sample sequenced in a study of molecular identifiers for immune sequencing clone quantification. MiXCR, applied by TCRdb to the PCR reads, yields one record per CDR3 protein. The sample has over 85,000 distinct CDR3 sequences; about 23% are singletons. The sequenced sample was naive CD8+ T cells from blood, with Jurkat cell RNA spiked in. Subset of the sample: FACS-sorted CD8+CD4-CCR7+CD45RA+ naive T cells. The receptors were gathered from a human donor in good health. Some libraries in this study had Jurkat cell RNA spiked in.

Comment on this clonotype: This may arise from a read error, as a much more abundant clone is one base away. The chain employs TRBV11-1 and TRBJ2-7, with D unclear. The CDR3 sequence is 13 residues long. Germline V gene sequence: CDR1 SGHAT, CDR2 FQDESV (reference sequence). The CDR3 region is CAGSLVGSYEQYF. As DNA, the CDR3 is TGTGCCGGCAGCTTAGTCGGCAGCTACGAGCAGTACTTC.

At least ten counts were recorded for this clonotype. This sequence joins TRBV20-1 and TRBJ2-7; TRBD2 matches 8 bases. CDR1 is DFQATT and CDR2 is SNEGSKA in the germline V gene (reference sequence). The CDR3 spans 16 residues. V lost 0 bases and J lost 5; bases outside the gene matches: 12. The CDR3 loop is CSARDGLAGSNDEQYF. The DNA of the CDR3 is TGCAGTGCTAGAGATGGGCTAGCGGGTAGTAACGACGAGCAGTACTTC.

As to this clonotype: This may arise from a read error, as a much more abundant clone is one base away. This chain links TRBV20-1 with TRBJ2-5; no clear D. This CDR3 contains 11 residues. Germline loops: CDR1 DFQATT, CDR2 SNEGSKA (reference sequence). In DNA, the CDR3 is TGCAGTGCTAGAGACGTAGAGACCCAGCACTTC. It yields the protein CSARDVETQHF.

A word on this clonotype: A much larger clone differs from this one at a single base, so this may be a read error. The chain recombines TRBV4-1 with TRBJ1-1; D unresolved. Looked up from germline, CDR1 is MGHRA and CDR2 is YSYEKL. CDR3 length: 11 amino acids. The CDR3 loop reads CTSSQRDEAFF. For the CDR3, the DNA is TGCACCAGCAGCCAGAGGGATGAAGCTTTCTTT.

Turning to this clonotype: A clone one base away is much larger, so this may be a read error. This sequence joins TRBV12-5 and TRBJ2-5; no clear D gene. CDR3 length equals 13 residues. Trimming left V 6 bases short and J 1 base short, with 9 bases between. Per germline, CDR1 LGHNT and CDR2 FRNRAP. The CDR3 reads CASGRTGQETQYF. CDR3 in DNA: TGTGCTAGTGGCCGGACGGGCCAAGAGACCCAGTACTTC.

The J gene is TRBJ2-1, the V gene TRBV7-3, with 8 nucleotides matching TRBD2. This CDR3 spans 14 amino acids. V lost 2 bases, J lost 8 bases, and 5 bases stayed unmatched. Germline CDR1 SGHTA, CDR2 FQGTGA. Here the CDR3 reads CASSLAGGIHEQFF. Here the CDR3 DNA reads TGTGCCAGCAGCTTAGCGGGAGGAATCCATGAGCAGTTCTTC. The whole variable domain, remainder taken from reference TRBV7-3 and TRBJ2-1, is GAGVSQTPSNKVTEKGKYVELRCDPISGHTALYWYRQSLGQGPEFLIYFQGTGAADDSGLPNDRFFAVRPEGSVSTLKIQRTERGDSAVYLCASSLAGGIHEQFFGPGTRLTVL.

As concerns this clonotype: This could be a read error, since a much larger clone is one nucleotide away. CDR3 region: CASSLKGGGPNTGELFF. CDR3 in DNA: TGTGCCAGCAGCTTAAAGGGAGGCGGACCGAACACCGGGGAGCTGTTTTTT. This chain links TRBV7-2 with TRBJ2-2, with a weak D call TRBD2 (6 bases). CDR3 length: 17 residues. Germline values: CDR1 SGHTA, CDR2 FQGNSA. Trimming cost V 2 bases and J 0 bases, with 13 bases left between them.

This clonotype was counted many times. The J gene is TRBJ2-1, the V gene TRBV4-1; D possibly corresponds to TRBD1 (5 bases). Trimming took 5 bases from V and 8 from J, leaving 19 bases between them. The CDR3 extends over 15 amino acids. Germline V gene data show CDR1 as MGHRA and CDR2 as YSYEKL. The CDR3 is CASSAGGRAGDEQFF. The CDR3 region has the DNA TGCGCCAGCAGCGCCGGCGGCAGGGCTGGCGATGAGCAGTTCTTC.

In this sample, this clonotype turned up many times. The gene calls are TRBV9 and TRBJ1-1; no clear D. The length of the CDR3 is 15 residues. The germline gives CDR1 SGDLS, CDR2 YYNGEE. Trimming cost V 0 bases and J 3 bases, with 12 bases left between them. CDR3 bases: TGTGCCAGCAGCGTAGTTAGCAGTTGGGACACTGAAGCTTTCTTT. Encoded protein: CASSVVSSWDTEAFF.

This clonotype was found many times. J is TRBJ2-3 and V is TRBV7-2; D unclear. The CDR3 is 15 residues long. From germline, CDR1 is SGHTA and CDR2 FQGNSA. V lost 4 bases to trimming and J lost 2 bases, with 13 bases between them. The CDR3 is CASSSLPRDTDTQYF. The CDR3 nucleotides are TGTGCCAGCAGCTCCCTTCCGCGAGACACAGATACGCAGTATTTT.

This sequence joins TRBV5-3 and TRBJ1-1; D call uncertain. TRBV5-3 is annotated as an ORF whose role is uncertain. This CDR3 region has 13 residues. Trimming took off 8 bases at V and 6 bases at J, with 17 bases between the two ends. CDR3 loop: CASARTPGPEAFF. CDR3 DNA: TGTGCCAGCGCGCGAACGCCTGGGCCTGAAGCTTTCTTT.

CDR3 sequence reads: CASNPRLAGEIEDTQYF. The CDR3 DNA reads TGTGCCAGCAATCCCCGACTAGCGGGAGAGATTGAAGATACGCAGTATTTT. This rearrangement joins TRBV2 to TRBJ2-3; 12 bases agree with TRBD2. CDR1 SNHLY and CDR2 FYNNEI come from the germline V gene. After removal of 7 bases from V and 5 bases from J, the junction contained 13 bases not matched to a gene. The CDR3 extends over 17 amino acids.

J is TRBJ2-7 and V is TRBV5-4, with D uncertain. There are 14 residues in the CDR3. Trimming pared 1 base from V and 1 base from J, leaving 9 bases between. The germline CDR1 and CDR2 sequences are SGHNT and YYREEE (reference sequence). CDR3 region: CASSLSANSYEQYF. The CDR3 nucleotides read TGTGCCAGCAGCTTGTCCGCGAATTCCTACGAGCAGTACTTC.

This clonotype was detected only a few times. V usage is TRBV14 and J usage is TRBJ1-1; 10 bases match TRBD1. The V gene end was trimmed by 5 bases and the J gene end by 5 bases; junction bases not matched to a gene: 8. CDR1 is SGHDN, CDR2 FVKESK, per germline. There are 15 residues in the CDR3. The CDR3, as DNA: TGTGCCAGCAGCAAACACCCGGACAGGGGGACTGAAGCTTTCTTT. Protein sequence: CASSKHPDRGTEAFF.

To note about this clonotype: Relative to the germline gene, one junction end is altered; a read error may explain this. This rearrangement joins TRBV12-3 or TRBV12-4 to TRBJ2-5; 7 bases fit TRBD2. The CDR3 length is 15 residues. DNA for the CDR3: TGTGCCGGCAGCCCCAGGGCGGGAGATCGGGAGACCCAGTACTTC. Translated: CAGSPRAGDRETQYF.

The CDR3 sequence is CASSDGKNIQYF. The DNA for the CDR3 is TGTGCCAGCTCGGACGGCAAAAACATTCAGTACTTC. The chain has TRBV18 and TRBJ2-4, with no clear D. Trimming pared 6 bases from V and 3 bases from J, leaving 6 bases between. The CDR3 is 12 residues long. Germline assignment: CDR1 KGHSH and CDR2 LQKENI.

The V call is TRBV7-3, the J call TRBJ2-6; D might be TRBD2 (5 bases). Germline V gives CDR1 SGHTA, CDR2 FQGTGA. The CDR3 consists of 15 residues. Deletions cut 0 bases from V and 7 bases from J, with 10 bases between. The CDR3: CASSLTRARANVLTF. Here the CDR3 DNA reads TGTGCCAGCAGCTTAACGAGGGCTAGAGCCAACGTCCTGACTTTC.

Note on this clonotype: At one boundary the junction diverges from the germline segment, which might be a read error. V is TRBV2 and J is TRBJ1-1; no firm D call. The CDR3 consists of 12 residues. Germline lookup yields CDR1 SNHLY and CDR2 FYNNEI. CDR3 protein: CASSEGGLWASF. The CDR3 DNA sequence: TGTGCCAGCAGTGAAGGCGGTCTTTGGGCTTCCTTT.

This clonotype was observed many times. The chain uses TRBV5-1 and TRBJ1-1; D is undetermined. V was shortened by 1 base and J by 7 bases, with 11 bases between the two germline ends. Germline lookup yields CDR1 SGHRS and CDR2 YFSETQ. The CDR3 runs 13 residues. The chain's CDR3 is CASSLLTGREAFF. CDR3 nucleotide sequence: TGCGCCAGCAGCTTGCTGACGGGCCGTGAAGCTTTCTTT.

This clonotype appeared many times. The rearrangement joins TRBV2 to TRBJ2-3; D gene unclear. Per the germline V gene, CDR1 is SNHLY and CDR2 is FYNNEI. V lost 1 base and J lost 2, with 7 bases in between. This CDR3 spans 14 amino acids. CDR3 nucleotide sequence: TGTGCCAGCAGTGAAGTACGTAACACAGATACGCAGTATTTT. This translates into CASSEVRNTDTQYF.

With respect to this clonotype: Sequence at one end of the junction differs from germline and may be a read error. The chain uses TRBV20-1 and TRBJ2-1; D may be TRBD2 (6 bases). Germline values: CDR1 DFQATT, CDR2 SNEGSKA (reference sequence). This CDR3 spans 16 amino acids. DNA of the CDR3: TGCAGTGCTAACCGGGAGAATCTTAGGATCATCAATGAGCAGATCTTC. Amino acids: CSANRENLRIINEQIF.

Of note for this clonotype: A read error may explain this, as a much larger clone is one base away. The rearrangement links TRBV5-3 to TRBJ2-3; 11 nucleotides align to TRBD2. TRBV5-3 is noted as an ORF with a role that remains uncertain. The junction had 20 bases not matched to a gene; V was cut back by 10 bases and J by 4 bases. The CDR3 covers 18 residues. This chain's CDR3 is CACSLAVTSGSGPDTQYF. CDR3 coding DNA: TGTGCCTGCAGCTTGGCCGTAACTAGCGGGAGTGGCCCAGATACGCAGTATTTT.

This clonotype turned up a few times. The chain combines TRBV7-9 with TRBJ1-3; possibly TRBD1 for D (5 bases). Germline-derived CDR1 and CDR2 are SEHNR and FQNEAQ (reference sequence). The ends were cut back, 3 bases at V and 0 bases at J, with 9 bases in the middle. The length of the CDR3 is 15 residues. CDR3 sequence (DNA): TGTGCCAGCAGCTTGATTGACAGCTCTGGAAACACCATATATTTT. It encodes CASSLIDSSGNTIYF.